Described below is a single T cell receptor beta chain sequence and its context. The antigen remains unidentified. Sequencing used immunoSEQ multiplex PCR; TCRdb keeps in-frame clones, though not all of them. The data contain about 82,000 clones, roughly 87% of them singletons. Germline CDR1 is SGHDT and CDR2 is YYEEEE. The V and J ends lost 0 bases and 5 bases respectively, with 17 bases between them. The CDR3 is 16 residues long. These data are taken from a study of siplizumab effects on memory and regulatory T cells. General study findings and limits: Among mappable alloreactive CD4+ clones, the Treg-derived fraction averaged around 69% with siplizumab versus approximately 26% in controls.

The source of this sequence is a human donor in good health. The sample comprised Tregs sorted from blood. This chain uses TRBV5-6 with TRBJ2-5; D is perhaps TRBD1 (5 bases). This CDR3 is CASSLDAGNIPETQYF. The CDR3 DNA sequence: TGTGCCAGCAGCTTGGACGCAGGGAATATTCCCGAGACCCAGTACTTC.